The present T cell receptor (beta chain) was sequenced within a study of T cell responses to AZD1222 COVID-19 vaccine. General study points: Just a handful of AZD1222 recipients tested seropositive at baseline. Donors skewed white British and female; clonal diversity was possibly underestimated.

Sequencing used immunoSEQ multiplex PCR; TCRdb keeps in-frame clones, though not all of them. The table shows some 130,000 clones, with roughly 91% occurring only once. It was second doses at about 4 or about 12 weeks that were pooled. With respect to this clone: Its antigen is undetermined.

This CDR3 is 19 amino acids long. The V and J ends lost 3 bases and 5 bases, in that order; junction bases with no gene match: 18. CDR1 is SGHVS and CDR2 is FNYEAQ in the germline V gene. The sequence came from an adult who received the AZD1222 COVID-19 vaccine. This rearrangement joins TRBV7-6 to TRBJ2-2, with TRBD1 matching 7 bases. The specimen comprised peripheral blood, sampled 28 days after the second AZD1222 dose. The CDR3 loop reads CASSFDPTGPTFSTGELFF. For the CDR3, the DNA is TGTGCCAGCAGCTTTGATCCGACAGGGCCTACTTTTAGTACCGGGGAGCTGTTTTTT.